This T cell receptor (beta chain) appears in the sequencing data of a study of blood T cell repertoires in COVID-19. The overall study: T cells, B-cell-depleted T cells, or PBMCs provided the cDNA or gDNA that served as material.

Residents of 24 US areas, aged about 18 to 95 years, made up the participants. Participants' reported clinical history set cohort assignment. The germline gives CDR1 SQVTM, CDR2 ANQGSEA. V trimming: 4 bases; J trimming: 2 bases; junction bases outside the gene matches: 7. The CDR3 consists of 15 residues. Authors' processing steps: Nucleated cell counts were estimated from reference gene primer amplification. The table came from immunoSEQ multiplex PCR; TCRdb's copy has only in-frame clones and leaves some out. V, J and clone size derive from that table, while D and trimming were established from the DNA sequence. The sample contains approximately 360,000 clones, around nine tenths of which appear only once.

This chain connects TRBV29-1 to TRBJ2-3, with 9 positions matching TRBD2. The source is a woman aged 30 to 39 with acute COVID-19. Sequenced material: PBMCs or T cells enriched from blood (not recorded which). This chain's CDR3 is CSVGGLAGHTDTQYF. The CDR3 coding sequence is TGCAGCGTTGGGGGGCTAGCGGGGCACACAGATACGCAGTATTTT.